The 30 T cell receptor beta chains in this list originate from one sample, sequenced in a study of shared T cell receptors in the human thymus. Sequenced by immunoSEQ multiplex PCR; TCRdb stores in-frame clones only, minus some. Of some 660,000 clones listed, about 90% are singletons. These data were also filed under a second study, of human thymus T cells.

Input material: thymocytes. These receptors were obtained from a boy less than two years old with a congenital heart defect.

In this sample, this clone turned up a few times. The genes are TRBV5-5 and TRBJ2-7; possible D gene TRBD1, 5 bases. Trimming left V 2 bases short and J 3 bases short, with 15 bases between. This CDR3 has 15 amino acids. The germline gives CDR1 SGHKS, CDR2 YYEKEE (reference sequence). The CDR3 loop is CASSFEGALIYEQYF. In nucleotides, the CDR3 is TGTGCCAGCAGCTTCGAAGGGGCCCTTATCTACGAGCAGTACTTC. The whole variable domain, remainder taken from reference TRBV5-5 and TRBJ2-7, is DAGVTQSPTHLIKTRGQQVTLRCSPISGHKSVSWYQQVLGQGPQFIFQYYEKEERGRGNFPDRFSARQFPNYSSELNVNALLLGDSALYLCASSFEGALIYEQYFGPGTRLTVT.

The CDR3 is CASSQGTPGEYGYTF. The DNA of the CDR3 is TGTGCCAGCAGCCAGGGAACCCCGGGCGAGTATGGCTACACCTTC. The chain is built from TRBV28 and TRBJ1-2; maybe TRBD1 (5 bases). This CDR3 contains 15 residues. From germline, CDR1 is MDHEN and CDR2 SYDVKM. V dropped 6 bases and J dropped 5 bases, with 19 bases sitting between them.

CDR3 sequence (DNA): TGTGCCAGCAGTACTCACAGGGGGGTCACAGATACGCAGTATTTT. This codes for CASSTHRGVTDTQYF. The chain carries TRBV6-6 and TRBJ2-3, with 8 bases identical to TRBD1. Trimming at V came to 5 bases and at J to 2 bases, leaving 6 bases not matched to a gene. The length of the CDR3 is 15 residues. Germline CDR1 reads MNHNY; CDR2 reads SVGAGI (reference sequence).

The chain has TRBV15 and TRBJ2-7; no clear D. Trimming cost V 2 bases and J 3 bases, with 23 bases left between them. CDR1 and CDR2 from the germline V gene are LNHNV and YYDKDF (reference sequence). The CDR3 is made up of 18 amino acids. Written as DNA, the CDR3 is TGTGCCACCAGCAGATCGTCTAGGCGACTGCAAAAGGACTACGAGCAGTACTTC. Translating it yields CATSRSSRRLQKDYEQYF.

This chain joins TRBV4-3 and TRBJ2-1; no clear D gene. There are 16 residues in the CDR3. With 0 bases removed from V and 0 bases from J, the gap between germline ends came to 9 bases. Germline V gene lookup returns CDR1 LGHNA and CDR2 YSLEER. CDR3 in DNA: TGCGCCAGCAGCCAAGATCTCCCGAGCTCCTACAATGAGCAGTTCTTC. This gives the protein CASSQDLPSSYNEQFF.

This clone was detected only a few times. The rearrangement links TRBV27 to TRBJ1-3; D unclear. V was cut by 6 bases and J by 0 bases, with 6 bases left in between. This CDR3 is 13 amino acids long. The germline V gene has CDR1 MNHEY and CDR2 SMNVEV (reference sequence). The CDR3 loop reads CASRRFSGNTIYF. In DNA, the CDR3 is TGTGCCAGCAGACGGTTCTCTGGAAACACCATATATTTT.

The chain carries TRBV18 and TRBJ1-1; no firm D call. Trimming cost V 1 base and J 1 base, with 10 bases left between them. Germline V gene lookup returns CDR1 KGHSH and CDR2 LQKENI. The CDR3 loop spans 15 amino acids. The CDR3 here is CASSPRSAGNTEAFF. CDR3 DNA sequence: TGTGCCAGCTCACCACGTTCGGCAGGGAACACTGAAGCTTTCTTT.

The chain employs TRBV28 and TRBJ2-3; the D gene is possibly TRBD2 (5 bases). The germline V gene has CDR1 MDHEN and CDR2 SYDVKM. V lost 6 bases, J lost 1 base, and 14 bases lay in between. The CDR3 runs to 15 residues. The CDR3 sequence: CASSRSGWGTDTQYF. CDR3 nucleotides: TGTGCCAGCAGCCGTTCGGGGTGGGGCACAGATACGCAGTATTTT.

The chain recombines TRBV28 with TRBJ1-5, with 7 bases fitting TRBD1. CDR1 is MDHEN and CDR2 is SYDVKM in the germline V gene. J was trimmed by 1 base and V by 7 bases; bases with no gene match: 7. The CDR3 consists of 15 residues. The CDR3 bases are TGTGCCAGCAAACCGGCACAGGGGAGCAATCAGCCCCAGCATTTT. This gives the protein CASKPAQGSNQPQHF. The whole variable domain, filled in from reference TRBV28 and TRBJ1-5, reads DVKVTQSSRYLVKRTGEKVFLECVQDMDHENMFWYRQDPGLGLRLIYFSYDVKMKEKGDIPEGYSVSREKKERFSLILESASTNQTSMYLCASKPAQGSNQPQHFGDGTRLSIL.

This CDR3 is CARSLVGHPDRGKSEQFF. The CDR3 DNA reads as TGTGCCAGAAGCTTGGTCGGACATCCGGACAGGGGTAAGAGTGAGCAGTTCTTC. The genes are TRBV5-3 and TRBJ2-1, with TRBD1 matching over 9 bases. TRBV5-3 is noted as an ORF with a role that remains uncertain. This CDR3 spans 18 amino acids. V dropped 0 bases and J dropped 9; count of bases not matched to a gene: 16.

This clone occurred a few times. This chain uses TRBV4-1 with TRBJ2-7; D is possibly TRBD1 (6 bases). Looked up from germline, CDR1 is MGHRA and CDR2 is YSYEKL. The CDR3 spans 16 residues. Trimming took off 0 bases at V and 3 bases at J, with 15 bases between the two ends. CDR3 sequence reads: CASSQDGRQGYYEQYF. The CDR3 DNA is TGCGCCAGCAGCCAAGATGGTCGGCAGGGGTACTACGAGCAGTACTTC.

The rearrangement links TRBV9 to TRBJ2-7, with D perhaps matching TRBD2 (6 bases). This CDR3 is 12 amino acids long. Germline-derived CDR1 and CDR2 are SGDLS and YYNGEE. Trimming stripped 7 bases from V and 5 bases from J, with 13 bases between. The CDR3 sequence is CASGLGGNEQYF. CDR3 in DNA: TGTGCCAGCGGGCTGGGGGGTAACGAGCAGTACTTC. Full variable domain (rest looked up from reference TRBV9 and TRBJ2-7): DSGVTQTPKHLITATGQRVTLRCSPRSGDLSVYWYQQSLDQGLQFLIQYYNGEERAKGNILERFSAQQFPDLHSELNLSSLELGDSALYFCASGLGGNEQYFGPGTRLTVT.

The rearrangement uses TRBV10-3 and TRBJ2-7; TRBD2 matches 8 bases. Germline CDR1 ENHRY, CDR2 SYGVKD. The trim removed 4 bases at V and 0 bases at J, leaving 8 bases unmatched. The CDR3 covers 16 residues. The CDR3 DNA is TGTGCCATCAGTGCATGGCGGGGGGACCTCTCCTACGAGCAGTACTTC. This gives the protein CAISAWRGDLSYEQYF.

This rearrangement joins TRBV5-1 to TRBJ2-7; TRBD1 matches 8 bases. The CDR3 contains 18 residues. The V gene end was trimmed by 5 bases and the J gene end by 4 bases; junction bases not matched to a gene: 20. CDR1 and CDR2 from the germline V gene are SGHRS and YFSETQ. CDR3 in amino acids: CASSRSGRWAGGRYEQYF. DNA of the CDR3: TGCGCCAGCAGTCGGTCGGGACGCTGGGCAGGGGGCAGGTACGAGCAGTACTTC.

The chain employs TRBV7-9 and TRBJ1-2; no reliable D call. The CDR3 consists of 15 residues. V shed 5 bases and J shed 7 bases, with 20 bases lying between them. The germline CDR1 and CDR2 sequences are SEHNR and FQNEAQ (reference sequence). The CDR3 here is CASSPPSGEGGGYTF. The CDR3 DNA follows: TGTGCCAGCAGCCCGCCCTCGGGAGAGGGTGGTGGCTACACCTTC.

With regard to this clone: The junction differs from germline at one of its ends, possibly a read error. Different DNA sequences within this sample yield the same CDR3. The chain uses TRBV7-9 and TRBJ1-6; TRBD1 matches at 7 bases. CDR1 SEHNR and CDR2 FQNEAQ come from the germline V gene (reference sequence). The CDR3 has 14 residues. In DNA form, the CDR3 reads TGTGCCAGCAGCACGGGACAGATTAATTCCCCCCTCCACTTT. Translation: CASSTGQINSPLHF.

There are a few counts of this clone. The chain recombines TRBV11-2 with TRBJ2-1, with D perhaps matching TRBD2 (5 bases). With 5 bases removed from V and 0 bases from J, the gap between germline ends came to 17 bases. The CDR3 length is 17 residues. Germline V CDR1 and CDR2: SGHAT, FQNNGV. The CDR3 loop is CASSPPRSGSSYNEQFF. CDR3 sequence (DNA): TGTGCCAGCAGCCCCCCCCGGAGCGGTAGCTCCTACAATGAGCAGTTCTTC. Complete variable domain (other parts from reference TRBV11-2 and TRBJ2-1): EAGVAQSPRYKIIEKRQSVAFWCNPISGHATLYWYQQILGQGPKLLIQFQNNGVVDDSQLPKDRFSAERLKGVDSTLKIQPAKLEDSAVYLCASSPPRSGSSYNEQFFGPGTRLTVL.

This clone was recorded a few times. This sequence joins TRBV9 and TRBJ1-4, with D possibly matching TRBD1 (5 bases). There are 12 residues in the CDR3. From germline, CDR1 is SGDLS and CDR2 YYNGEE. V lost 7 bases, J lost 6 bases, and 10 bases lay in between. The CDR3 here is CASPSRDEKLFF. CDR3 nucleotide sequence: TGTGCCAGCCCCTCCAGGGATGAAAAACTGTTTTTT.

This clone was observed once. J is TRBJ2-7 and V is TRBV5-8; D perhaps matches TRBD2 (6 bases). Germline loops: CDR1 SGHTS, CDR2 YDEGEE. The V gene lost 4 bases and the J gene lost 3 bases, with 17 bases spanning the gap. The CDR3 spans 15 residues. In nucleotides, the CDR3 is TGTGCCAGCAGCCCCCTGCGGGGTGATCACTACGAGCAGTACTTC. The encoded protein is CASSPLRGDHYEQYF.

The chain joins TRBV25-1 to TRBJ2-1, with 9 bases fitting TRBD2. Germline V CDR1 and CDR2: MGHDK, SYGVNS. Trimming cost V 4 bases and J 5 bases; bases outside gene matches: 6. The CDR3 has 15 amino acids. The CDR3 sequence is CASSGQGLANNEQFF. In nucleotides, the CDR3 is TGTGCCAGCAGTGGGCAGGGACTAGCAAACAATGAGCAGTTCTTC.

V gene TRBV6-1 combines with J gene TRBJ1-5; tentatively, D is TRBD1 (5 bases). CDR1 is MNHNS, CDR2 SASEGT, per germline. Trimming took off 3 bases at V and 3 bases at J, with 12 bases between the two ends. The CDR3 covers 15 residues. The CDR3 sequence: CASSDRGEDNQPQHF. As DNA, the CDR3 is TGTGCCAGCAGTGATCGAGGGGAGGACAATCAGCCCCAGCATTTT.

V gene TRBV28 combines with J gene TRBJ1-2; 9 nucleotides align to TRBD1. The CDR3 contains 16 residues. The junction had 6 bases not matched to a gene; V was cut back by 0 bases and J by 4 bases. CDR1 is MDHEN and CDR2 is SYDVKM in the germline V gene. CDR3 DNA: TGTGCCAGCAGTTTATGGGGACAGGGTTCTTCCTATGGCTACACCTTC. This encodes CASSLWGQGSSYGYTF.

The chain employs TRBV9 and TRBJ2-3; weak D call: TRBD1 (5 bases). The length of the CDR3 is 15 residues. V was cut by 5 bases and J by 0 bases, with 13 bases left in between. Germline V gives CDR1 SGDLS, CDR2 YYNGEE. The CDR3 sequence: CASRQTGLSTDTQYF. CDR3 nucleotide sequence: TGTGCCAGCAGGCAAACAGGCCTAAGCACAGATACGCAGTATTTT.

The rearrangement links TRBV5-6 to TRBJ1-1; D gene ambiguous. Deletions cut 0 bases from V and 1 base from J, with 10 bases between. Germline lookup yields CDR1 SGHDT and CDR2 YYEEEE. CDR3 length: 15 amino acids. The CDR3 DNA follows: TGTGCCAGCAGCTTGGTGGGCCCACCGAACACTGAAGCTTTCTTT. It encodes CASSLVGPPNTEAFF.

This chain uses TRBV15 with TRBJ1-2, with D possibly TRBD1 on 6 matching bases. V gave up 5 bases and J gave up 3 bases, with 13 bases separating them. This CDR3 is 14 amino acids long. The germline V gene has CDR1 LNHNV and CDR2 YYDKDF (reference sequence). CDR3 amino acids: CATSAQGSDYGYTF. In nucleotides, the CDR3 is TGTGCCACCAGCGCACAGGGATCAGACTATGGCTACACCTTC.

This rearrangement joins TRBV19 to TRBJ1-1; D is perhaps TRBD1 (6 bases). The CDR3 extends over 15 amino acids. Trimming pared 6 bases from V and 1 base from J, leaving 15 bases between. Germline V gene lookup returns CDR1 LNHDA and CDR2 SQIVND (reference sequence). CDR3 sequence reads: CASRTPGTTNTEAFF. The DNA for the CDR3 is TGTGCCAGTAGAACACCCGGGACAACGAACACTGAAGCTTTCTTT.

This rearrangement joins TRBV4-2 to TRBJ1-2; no clear D gene. CDR1 is LGHNA, CDR2 YNFKEQ, per germline. The CDR3 runs 18 residues. V was trimmed by 0 bases and J by 5 bases, leaving 22 bases between them. The CDR3 DNA reads as TGTGCCAGCAGCCAAGACCCGTCGATGCCGGGGTTTGTGTATGGCTACACCTTC. Amino acid sequence: CASSQDPSMPGFVYGYTF.

CDR3 sequence (DNA): TGTGCCAGCAGTTATATCGGACAGGGCCGGTCCTACGAGCAGTACTTC. It encodes CASSYIGQGRSYEQYF. The chain couples TRBV6-5 to TRBJ2-7; TRBD1 agrees at 8 bases. Per the germline V gene, CDR1 is MNHEY and CDR2 is SVGAGI. The length of the CDR3 is 16 residues. Losses at the gene ends were 3 bases for V and 1 base for J; bases not matched to a gene: 8.

The CDR3 sequence is CAIGRTMDRATYEQYF. The CDR3 coding sequence is TGTGCCATCGGGCGAACAATGGACAGGGCTACCTACGAGCAGTACTTC. The chain links TRBV10-3 to TRBJ2-7; 8 bases align to TRBD1. Per germline, CDR1 ENHRY and CDR2 SYGVKD. The CDR3 has 16 residues. V shed 8 bases and J 2 bases; nucleotides not matched to a gene: 14.

This chain connects TRBV18 to TRBJ1-1; D gene uncertain. Trimming stripped 3 bases from V and 8 bases from J, with 19 bases between. In germline, CDR1 is KGHSH, CDR2 LQKENI. CDR3 length: 15 residues. The CDR3 spells CASSPTERKVREAFF. The CDR3 DNA is TGTGCCAGCTCACCCACTGAGAGGAAAGTCCGGGAAGCTTTCTTT.